This TCR beta chain appears in the sequencing data of a study of T cell changes during pregnancy in multiple sclerosis. Germline V gene sequence: CDR1 LGHNA, CDR2 YNFKEQ. The CDR3 is 15 residues long. The V gene end was trimmed by 4 bases and the J gene end by 6 bases; junction bases not matched to a gene: 7. TCRdb's copy holds only in-frame clones and misses some; the assay was immunoSEQ multiplex PCR. The sample has about 80,000 clones; around 90% are singletons. The J gene is TRBJ2-7, the V gene TRBV4-2; 12 nucleotides match TRBD2. The sequencing used peripheral blood, collected before pregnancy. This clonotype originated in a female donor with multiple sclerosis, enrolled in a pregnancy study. CDR3 nucleotide sequence: TGTGCCAGCAGCCGAGAGACTAGCGGGAGAGGCGAGCAGTACTTC. Amino acids: CASSRETSGRGEQYF.